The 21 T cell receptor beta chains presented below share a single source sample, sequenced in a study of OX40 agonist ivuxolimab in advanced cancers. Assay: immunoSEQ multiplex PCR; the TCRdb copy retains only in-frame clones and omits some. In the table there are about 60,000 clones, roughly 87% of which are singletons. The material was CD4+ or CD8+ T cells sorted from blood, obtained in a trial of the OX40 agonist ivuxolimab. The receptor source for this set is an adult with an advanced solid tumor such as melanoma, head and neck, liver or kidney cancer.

The CDR3 sequence: CASRGNRDDQPQHF. The CDR3 coding sequence is TGTGCCAGCAGGGGAAACAGGGATGATCAGCCCCAGCATTTT. This chain uses TRBV2 with TRBJ1-5; D perhaps matches TRBD1 (6 bases). The germline V and J ends were trimmed by 6 bases and 5 bases, with 14 bases remaining between them. The CDR3 runs to 14 residues. Germline CDR1 and CDR2: SNHLY and FYNNEI.

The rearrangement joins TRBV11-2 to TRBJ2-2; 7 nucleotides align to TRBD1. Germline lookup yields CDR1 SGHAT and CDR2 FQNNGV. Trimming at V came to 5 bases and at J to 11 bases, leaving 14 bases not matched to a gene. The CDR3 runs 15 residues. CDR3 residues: CASSPQRQGNSELFF. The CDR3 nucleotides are TGTGCCAGCAGCCCCCAAAGACAGGGTAATAGTGAGCTGTTTTTT.

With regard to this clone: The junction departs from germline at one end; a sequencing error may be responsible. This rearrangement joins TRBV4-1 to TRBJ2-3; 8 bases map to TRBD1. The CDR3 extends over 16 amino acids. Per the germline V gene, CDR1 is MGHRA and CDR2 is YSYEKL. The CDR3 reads CASSQVIGKGTGTQYF. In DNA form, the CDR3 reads TGCGCCAGCAGCCAAGTAATAGGGAAAGGGACAGGTACGCAGTATTTT.

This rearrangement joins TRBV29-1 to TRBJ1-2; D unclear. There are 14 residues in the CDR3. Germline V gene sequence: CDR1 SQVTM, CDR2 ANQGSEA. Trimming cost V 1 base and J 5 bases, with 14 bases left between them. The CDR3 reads CSVEGAGPPYGYTF. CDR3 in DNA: TGCAGCGTTGAAGGGGCAGGACCCCCGTATGGCTACACCTTC.

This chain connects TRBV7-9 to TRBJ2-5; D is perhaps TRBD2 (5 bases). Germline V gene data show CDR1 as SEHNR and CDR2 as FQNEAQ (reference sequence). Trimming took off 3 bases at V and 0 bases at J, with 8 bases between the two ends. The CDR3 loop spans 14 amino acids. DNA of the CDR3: TGTGCCAGCAGCTTTTCGGGGTACCAAGAGACCCAGTACTTC. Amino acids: CASSFSGYQETQYF.

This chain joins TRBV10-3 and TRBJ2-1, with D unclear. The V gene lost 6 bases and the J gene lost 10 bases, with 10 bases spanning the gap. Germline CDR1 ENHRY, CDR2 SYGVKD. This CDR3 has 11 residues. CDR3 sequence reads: CAISIDQEQFF. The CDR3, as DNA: TGTGCCATCAGCATTGACCAGGAGCAGTTCTTC.

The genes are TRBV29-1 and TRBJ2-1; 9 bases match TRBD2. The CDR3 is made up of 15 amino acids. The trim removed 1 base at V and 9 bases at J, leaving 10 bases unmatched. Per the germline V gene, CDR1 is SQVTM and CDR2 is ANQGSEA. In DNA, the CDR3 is TGCAGCGTTGAAGCAGTAGCGGGAGCCCTCAGTGAGCAGTTCTTC. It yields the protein CSVEAVAGALSEQFF.

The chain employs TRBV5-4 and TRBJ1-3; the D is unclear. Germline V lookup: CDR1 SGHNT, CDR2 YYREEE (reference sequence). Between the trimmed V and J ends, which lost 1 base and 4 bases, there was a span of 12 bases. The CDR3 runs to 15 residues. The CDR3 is CASSLFGVVGNTIYF. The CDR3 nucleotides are TGTGCCAGCAGCTTGTTCGGGGTGGTCGGAAACACCATATATTTT.

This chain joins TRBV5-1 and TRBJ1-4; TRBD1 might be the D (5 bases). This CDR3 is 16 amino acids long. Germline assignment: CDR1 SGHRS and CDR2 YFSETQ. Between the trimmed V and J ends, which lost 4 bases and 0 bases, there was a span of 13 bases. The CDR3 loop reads CASSPTGRPTNEKLFF. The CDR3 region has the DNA TGCGCCAGCAGCCCTACGGGACGGCCAACTAATGAAAAACTGTTTTTT.

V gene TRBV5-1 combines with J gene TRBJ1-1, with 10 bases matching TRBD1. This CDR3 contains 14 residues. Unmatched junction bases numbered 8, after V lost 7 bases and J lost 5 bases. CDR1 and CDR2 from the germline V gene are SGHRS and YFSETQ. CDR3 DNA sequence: TGCGCCAGCTCTCAGACAGGGGGCGGGACTGAAGCTTTCTTT. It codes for CASSQTGGGTEAFF. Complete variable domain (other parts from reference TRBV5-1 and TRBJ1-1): KAGVTQTPRYLIKTRGQQVTLSCSPISGHRSVSWYQQTPGQGLQFLFEYFSETQRNKGNFPGRFSGRQFSNSRSEMNVSTLELGDSALYLCASSQTGGGTEAFFGQGTRLTVV.

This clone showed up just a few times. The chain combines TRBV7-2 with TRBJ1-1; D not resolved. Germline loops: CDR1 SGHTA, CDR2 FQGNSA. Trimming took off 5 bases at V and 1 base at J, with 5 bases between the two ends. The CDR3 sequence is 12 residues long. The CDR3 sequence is CASSLWNTEAFF. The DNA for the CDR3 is TGTGCCAGCAGCCTATGGAACACTGAAGCTTTCTTT. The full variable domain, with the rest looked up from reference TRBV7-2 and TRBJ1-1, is GAGVSQSPSNKVTEKGKDVELRCDPISGHTALYWYRQSLGQGLEFLIYFQGNSAPDKSGLPSDRFSAERTGGSVSTLTIQRTQQEDSAVYLCASSLWNTEAFFGQGTRLTVV.

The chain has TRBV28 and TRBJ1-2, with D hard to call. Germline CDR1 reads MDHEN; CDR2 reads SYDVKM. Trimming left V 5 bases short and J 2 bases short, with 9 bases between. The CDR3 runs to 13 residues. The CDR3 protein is CASSTHGNYGYTF. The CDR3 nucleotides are TGTGCCAGCAGTACGCACGGGAACTATGGCTACACCTTC.

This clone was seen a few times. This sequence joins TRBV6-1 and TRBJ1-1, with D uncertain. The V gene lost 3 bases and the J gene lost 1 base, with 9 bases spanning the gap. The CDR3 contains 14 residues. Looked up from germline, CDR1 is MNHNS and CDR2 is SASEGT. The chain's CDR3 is CASSDVGTNTEAFF. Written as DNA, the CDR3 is TGTGCCAGCAGTGATGTGGGAACGAACACTGAAGCTTTCTTT.

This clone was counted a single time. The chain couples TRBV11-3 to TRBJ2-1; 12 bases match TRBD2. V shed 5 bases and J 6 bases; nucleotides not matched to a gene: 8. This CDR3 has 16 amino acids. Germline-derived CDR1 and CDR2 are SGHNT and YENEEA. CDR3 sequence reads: CASSPRTSGVLNEQFF. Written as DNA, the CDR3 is TGTGCCAGCAGCCCACGGACTAGCGGGGTTCTCAATGAGCAGTTCTTC.

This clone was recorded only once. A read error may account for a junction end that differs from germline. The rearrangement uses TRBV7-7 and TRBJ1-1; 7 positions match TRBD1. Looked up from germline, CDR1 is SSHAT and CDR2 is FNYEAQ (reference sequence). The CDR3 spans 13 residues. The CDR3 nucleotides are TGTGCTAGCAGCCCCCTACAGGGGAATGAAGCTTTCTTT. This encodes CASSPLQGNEAFF.

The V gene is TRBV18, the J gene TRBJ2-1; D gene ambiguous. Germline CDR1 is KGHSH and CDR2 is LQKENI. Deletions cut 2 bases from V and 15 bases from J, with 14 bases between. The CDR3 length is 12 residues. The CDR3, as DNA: TGTGCCAGCTCACCAGATAGATCGGCGTTGTTCTTC. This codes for CASSPDRSALFF.

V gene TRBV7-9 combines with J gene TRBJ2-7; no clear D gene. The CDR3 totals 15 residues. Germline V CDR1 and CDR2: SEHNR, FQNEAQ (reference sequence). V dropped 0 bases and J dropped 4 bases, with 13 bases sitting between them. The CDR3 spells CASSLAEGPGYEQYF. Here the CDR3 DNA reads TGTGCCAGCAGCTTAGCGGAAGGGCCTGGGTACGAGCAGTACTTC.

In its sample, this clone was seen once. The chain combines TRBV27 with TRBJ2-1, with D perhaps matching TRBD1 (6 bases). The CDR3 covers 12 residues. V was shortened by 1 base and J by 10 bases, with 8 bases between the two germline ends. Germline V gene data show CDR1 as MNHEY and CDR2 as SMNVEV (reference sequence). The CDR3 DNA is TGTGCCAGCAGTTTATTTGGGACAGAGCAGTTCTTC. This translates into CASSLFGTEQFF.

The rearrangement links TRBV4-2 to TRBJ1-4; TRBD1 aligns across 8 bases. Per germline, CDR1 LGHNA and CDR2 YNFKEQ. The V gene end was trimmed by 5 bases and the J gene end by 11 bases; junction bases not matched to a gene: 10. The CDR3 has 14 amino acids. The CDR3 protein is CASSSAGQGDKLFF. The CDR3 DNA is TGTGCCAGCAGCTCGGCCGGACAGGGAGACAAACTGTTTTTT.

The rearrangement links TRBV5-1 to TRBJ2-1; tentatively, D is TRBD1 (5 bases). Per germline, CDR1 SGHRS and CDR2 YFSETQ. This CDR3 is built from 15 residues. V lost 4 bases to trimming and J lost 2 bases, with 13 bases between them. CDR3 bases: TGCGCCAGCAGCCCCCAGGGTAACCCCTACAATGAGCAGTTCTTC. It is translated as CASSPQGNPYNEQFF.

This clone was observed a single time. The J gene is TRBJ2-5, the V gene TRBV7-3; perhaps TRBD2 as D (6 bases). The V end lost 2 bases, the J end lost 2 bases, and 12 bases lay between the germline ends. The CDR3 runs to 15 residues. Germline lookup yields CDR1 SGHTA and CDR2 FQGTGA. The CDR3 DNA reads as TGTGCCAGCAGCTTATACGGGACTTCACAAGAGACCCAGTACTTC. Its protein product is CASSLYGTSQETQYF. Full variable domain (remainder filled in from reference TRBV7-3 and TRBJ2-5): GAGVSQTPSNKVTEKGKYVELRCDPISGHTALYWYRQSLGQGPEFLIYFQGTGAADDSGLPNDRFFAVRPEGSVSTLKIQRTERGDSAVYLCASSLYGTSQETQYFGPGTRLLVL.